Sequencing of this T cell receptor (beta chain) was carried out in a study of blood T cell repertoires in COVID-19 (dated by TCRdb to 2018 to 2020). Regarding the complete study: The collaborator samples originated in the United States, Italy and Spain and spanned the acute and convalescent phases of COVID-19. The material from the prospective study consisted of cDNA or gDNA derived from T cells, B-cell-depleted T cells, or PBMCs. The dataset comprised deeply sampled blood TCRbeta repertoires from subjects exposed to, actively infected with, or recovered from COVID-19. A freely available public database, intended as a resource for researchers studying the immune response to SARS-CoV-2, is where the repertoires were released. The samples were drawn from two sources: the first 160 participants of the ongoing ImmuneRACE study, and 1,254 subjects contributed by 6 global collaborators. Nearly every sample came with metadata listing a de-identified subject ID, COVID-19 status, age in years and sex. Where available, HLA class I and class II types were obtained from metadata supplied by the sample provider rather than from assay-based typing.

In the prospective study, participants were roughly 18 to 95 years old, resided in about 25 geographic areas of the United States, and were enrolled through a virtual design. To assign participants to cohorts, the prospective study relied on clinical history that participants themselves reported in a screening survey and a study questionnaire. ImmuneRACE Cohort 3 recovered participants were defined by two consecutive negative NP/OP PCR tests, healthcare professional clearance, or symptom resolution. In the prospective study, whole blood, serum and a nasopharyngeal or oropharyngeal swab were collected from each participant by mobile phlebotomists. Additional blood draws and questionnaires over an approximately 2-month period could optionally be provided by prospective study participants. Prospective study blood samples were shipped either frozen or at room temperature before DNA extraction. The full study reports these points: The amount of clinical and demographic metadata varied by source and participant and was provided uncurated.

With regard to this clone: What antigen it recognizes has not been identified. No base qualities exist here, and no much larger clone lies one base off it.

TCRbeta CDR3 regions were amplified from genomic DNA by means of the immunoSEQ Assay, a bias-controlled multiplex PCR. Per the authors' processing: Nucleated cell counts per sample were estimated from amplification of reference gene primers within the assay. Sequence reads were collapsed and filtered to measure the absolute abundance of every unique TCRbeta CDR3 rearrangement. Productive Simpson clonality was computed per sample as the square root of Simpson's diversity index over productive rearrangements. The source is immuneACCESS, and TCRdb retained only in-frame sequences with V and J called. Part of the clones is not carried over; for the studies checked, unresolved V genes explain less than half of this, and the remainder is unexplained. D and trimming come from the DNA, and the V and J calls and clone size come from that table. The sample contains over 300,000 clones, around 86% of them found a single time. The ten top clones hold roughly a tenth of the sample.

The TCR originated in a woman between 18 and 29 years old who had recovered from COVID-19. Sequenced sample: PBMCs or T cells enriched from blood (not recorded which).

The CDR3 protein: CASSQPGRQNTEAFF. The base sequence is TGCGCCAGCAGCCAGCCGGGGAGGCAGAACACTGAAGCTTTCTTT. Recombination linked TRBV4-1 to TRBJ1-1; the D gene is unclear. The CDR3 spans 15 residues, from the cysteine through the phenylalanine. The only DNA kept is the CDR3, 45 bases in frame from the first base. V was cut back by 3 bases and J by 1 base, leaving a gap of 12 bases between them. The germline V gene supplies CDR1 MGHRA and CDR2 YSYEKL.